This T cell receptor beta chain is drawn from a study of cytomegalovirus exposure and HLA in healthy donors. Study findings and constraints: The classifier reportedly diagnosed cytomegalovirus status with high specificity and sensitivity. The authors confirmed in vitro that a few CMV-associated chains were specific for CMV antigens. Among TCR beta chains, those listed as cytomegalovirus-associated numbered more than 150. In the 120 validation repertoires, approximately 94% of cluster scores exceeded 0, per a later analysis.

The method was immunoSEQ multiplex PCR; TCRdb's version includes in-frame clones alone and lacks a portion of them. The sample comprises about 73,000 clones, approximately 95% of which are singletons, and less than 4% rests with the top ten. CDR3 length equals 15 residues. From germline, CDR1 is KGHSH and CDR2 LQKENI. With V trimmed by 3 bases and J by 7 bases, 5 bases remained unmatched. About this clone itself: Its specificity is not known.

Input material: PBMCs. This sequence joins TRBV18 and TRBJ1-4; 10 bases fit TRBD1. The receptor was derived from a man between 18 and 35 years old in good health and CMV-seronegative. CDR3 in amino acids: CASSPLDRGFEKLFF. The CDR3 region has the DNA TGTGCCAGCTCACCCCTGGACAGGGGGTTTGAAAAACTGTTTTTT.